One sample yielded the 24 T cell receptor beta chains listed below, sequenced in a study of T cells after yellow fever vaccination. In TCRdb, the 5' RACE reads were re-called with MiXCR into one record per CDR3 protein. Here the sample spans under 200,000 distinct CDR3 sequences, almost 7% being singletons. The sample in question was CD4+ T cells sorted from PBMCs, obtained 5 days after the first yellow fever vaccination. Receptors were obtained from a man aged 18 to 29 who received the YFV17D yellow fever vaccine.

This clonotype has only a few counts. The gene calls are TRBV9 and TRBJ1-2; D gene ambiguous. Germline CDR1 is SGDLS and CDR2 is YYNGEE. V was trimmed by 4 bases and J by 5 bases, leaving 15 bases between them. The CDR3 is 14 residues long. The CDR3, as DNA: TGTGCCAGCAGCACCCCAGCAGGCCCTTATGGCTACACCTTC. It yields the protein CASSTPAGPYGYTF.

The sample holds many counts of this clonotype. The chain recombines TRBV5-5 with TRBJ2-3, with D uncertain. Looked up from germline, CDR1 is SGHKS and CDR2 is YYEKEE (reference sequence). There are 14 residues in the CDR3. Trimming removed 1 base at V and 3 bases at J, with 9 bases between. CDR3: CASSLIVGTDTQYF. CDR3 sequence (DNA): TGTGCCAGCAGCTTGATTGTCGGGACAGATACGCAGTATTTT.

CDR3 DNA: TGCAGTGTCCAGAGGTCGCCCGGGGAGCTGTTTTTT. It codes for CSVQRSPGELFF. This chain links TRBV20-1 with TRBJ2-2; D ambiguous. The CDR3 loop spans 12 amino acids. With 7 bases removed from V and 6 bases from J, the gap between germline ends came to 12 bases. Per germline, CDR1 DFQATT and CDR2 SNEGSKA (reference sequence).

This clonotype was observed a few times. This chain uses TRBV5-1 with TRBJ1-1; 10 bases are a match to TRBD1. From germline, CDR1 is SGHRS and CDR2 YFSETQ. Trimming cost V 4 bases and J 7 bases; bases outside gene matches: 7. CDR3 length: 14 amino acids. CDR3 in DNA: TGCGCCAGCAGCGCCCGGACAGGGGGAGATGAAGCTTTCTTT. Protein sequence: CASSARTGGDEAFF.

The CDR3 protein is CASSLGGTGSYEQYV. CDR3 nucleotides: TGTGCCAGCAGCTTAGGCGGGACAGGTTCCTACGAGCAGTACGTC. This rearrangement joins TRBV7-9 to TRBJ2-7; TRBD1 aligns across 8 bases. Germline CDR1 SEHNR, CDR2 FQNEAQ (reference sequence). The CDR3 covers 15 residues. V lost 1 base, J lost 1 base, and 3 bases stayed unmatched.

The chain uses TRBV25-1 and TRBJ1-2, with 10 bases matching TRBD1. V was pared by 4 bases and J by 6 bases, with 2 bases of the junction left unmatched. This CDR3 contains 13 residues. Germline lookup yields CDR1 MGHDK and CDR2 SYGVNS. This CDR3 is CASSAGTGDGYTF. The DNA of the CDR3 is TGTGCCAGCAGTGCGGGGACAGGGGATGGCTACACCTTC.

This clonotype came up many times. V usage is TRBV5-1 and J usage is TRBJ1-5; no clear D. The V end was cut by 2 bases, the J end by 2 bases, with 20 bases between. The V gene's germline CDR1 is SGHRS and CDR2 YFSETQ. This CDR3 comprises 18 residues. CDR3 DNA sequence: TGCGCCAGCAGCTTTGGTACGAGGGAGGTAGCGTGCAATCAGCCCCAGCATTTT. Its translation: CASSFGTREVACNQPQHF.

The rearrangement uses TRBV28 and TRBJ2-3; tentative D call: TRBD2 (7 bases). This CDR3 spans 13 amino acids. Germline CDR1 and CDR2: MDHEN and SYDVKM. The CDR3 bases are TGTCGCGTCGGGGGGCTACCGGTCGATACGCAGTATTTT. Translation: CRVGGLPVDTQYF.

At least ten counts were recorded for this clonotype. The V and J genes are TRBV5-8 and TRBJ2-1; 7 nucleotides match TRBD1. V gave up 6 bases and J gave up 8 bases; unmatched junction bases: 5. CDR3 length: 12 amino acids. Germline CDR1 and CDR2: SGHTS and YDEGEE. This chain's CDR3 is CASTLRGHEQFF. The CDR3 DNA reads TGTGCCAGCACCCTAAGGGGGCATGAGCAGTTCTTC.

In this sample, this clonotype turned up many times. J is TRBJ2-2 and V is TRBV4-2, with 7 nucleotides matching TRBD2. Trimming cost V 3 bases and J 4 bases; bases outside gene matches: 14. CDR1 is LGHNA and CDR2 is YNFKEQ in the germline V gene. The CDR3 has 18 amino acids. This CDR3 reads CASSQTLLQRGSTGELFF. The CDR3 nucleotides are TGTGCCAGCAGCCAGACCTTATTACAGCGGGGAAGCACCGGGGAGCTGTTTTTT.

This clonotype was counted ten times or more. The CDR3 DNA sequence: TGTGCCTGGAGTGTGGGGGACACCGGGGAGCTGTTTTTT. This gives the protein CAWSVGDTGELFF. The chain has TRBV30 and TRBJ2-2; D may match TRBD1 or TRBD2 (5 bases each). V was clipped by 0 bases and J by 3 bases, with 5 bases between them. Germline V gene lookup returns CDR1 GTSNPN and CDR2 SVGIG (reference sequence). This CDR3 contains 13 residues.

The CDR3 DNA sequence: TGCAGTGCTAGCCACGGGACTACCGGGGAGCTGTTTTTT. Translated, it gives CSASHGTTGELFF. V gene TRBV20-1 combines with J gene TRBJ2-2, with D maybe TRBD2 (6 bases). Trimming pared 3 bases from V and 5 bases from J, leaving 10 bases between. The CDR3 is made up of 13 amino acids. Germline V CDR1 and CDR2: DFQATT, SNEGSKA (reference sequence).

This clonotype has ten or more counts. This chain uses TRBV7-9 with TRBJ1-1; 8 nucleotides line up with TRBD1. This CDR3 is built from 17 residues. In germline, CDR1 is SEHNR, CDR2 FQNEAQ (reference sequence). J gave up 2 bases and V 6 bases, and 14 bases lay outside the gene matches. The CDR3 nucleotides read TGTGCCAGCAGGCCTCCCTTAAGGACAGGGCCCAACACTGAAGCTTTCTTT. Translating gives CASRPPLRTGPNTEAFF.

This clonotype was detected a few times. The chain uses TRBV18 and TRBJ1-2; weak D call: TRBD1 (6 bases). Germline assignment: CDR1 KGHSH and CDR2 LQKENI. The CDR3 runs to 15 residues. V was clipped by 3 bases and J by 3 bases, with 14 bases between them. The CDR3 DNA is TGTGCCAGCTCACCTGGACAGCAGTTAGACTATGGCTACACCTTC. Amino acid sequence: CASSPGQQLDYGYTF. The whole variable domain, filled in from reference TRBV18 and TRBJ1-2, reads NAGVMQNPRHLVRRRGQEARLRCSPMKGHSHVYWYRQLPEEGLKFMVYLQKENIIDESGMPKERFSAEFPKEGPSILRIQQVVRGDSAAYFCASSPGQQLDYGYTFGSGTRLTVV.

The CDR3 region is CASRTPGLRPGNEQFF. The CDR3 DNA follows: TGCGCCAGCAGGACACCGGGACTCCGCCCGGGGAATGAGCAGTTCTTC. The V and J genes are TRBV10-1 and TRBJ2-1, with a tentative D call TRBD2 (6 bases). V lost 6 bases and J 7 bases, leaving 22 bases between the germline ends. The germline V gene encodes CDR1 WNHNN and CDR2 SYGVQD (reference sequence). This CDR3 is 16 amino acids long.

This clonotype has a count of ten or more. The chain employs TRBV4-1 and TRBJ2-5; 10 positions match TRBD1. Germline V gives CDR1 MGHRA, CDR2 YSYEKL. V was clipped by 4 bases and J by 5 bases; unmatched bases: 7. This CDR3 is 15 amino acids long. The DNA for the CDR3 is TGCGCCAGCAGCCTTCCGGGACAGGGGATGGAGACCCAGTACTTC. Encoded protein: CASSLPGQGMETQYF.

This clonotype has only a few counts. The chain has TRBV19 and TRBJ2-5; TRBD2 is a possible D gene (6 bases). This CDR3 has 15 amino acids. Germline CDR1 reads LNHDA; CDR2 reads SQIVND (reference sequence). V gave up 2 bases and J gave up 2 bases, with 12 bases separating them. As DNA, the CDR3 is TGTGCCAGTAGTATATCCGGCGCGGGGCAAGAGACCCAGTACTTC. Protein sequence: CASSISGAGQETQYF.

This clonotype was counted at least ten times. The rearrangement joins TRBV6-5 to TRBJ1-5; D gene ambiguous. The V gene lost 2 bases and the J gene lost 4 bases, with 12 bases spanning the gap. The germline V gene encodes CDR1 MNHEY and CDR2 SVGAGI. The CDR3 is 15 residues long. This CDR3 is CASSYGGERNQPQHF. The CDR3, as DNA: TGTGCCAGCAGTTACGGCGGGGAACGAAATCAGCCCCAGCATTTT.

The sample holds many counts of this clonotype. The J gene is TRBJ2-3, the V gene TRBV7-6; no firm D call. The CDR3 covers 12 residues. Trimming left V 5 bases short and J 2 bases short, with 5 bases between. The germline V gene has CDR1 SGHVS and CDR2 FNYEAQ. The CDR3 here is CASSTYTDTQYF. The CDR3 DNA reads as TGTGCCAGCAGCACCTACACAGATACGCAGTATTTT.

This chain links TRBV28 with TRBJ1-5; 8 nucleotides align to TRBD1. There are 15 residues in the CDR3. V was clipped by 4 bases and J by 6 bases; unmatched bases: 8. CDR1 MDHEN and CDR2 SYDVKM come from the germline V gene. The CDR3 here is CASSSLTGGAQPQHF. DNA for the CDR3: TGTGCCAGCAGTTCTCTTACAGGGGGGGCTCAGCCCCAGCATTTT.

There are many counts of this clonotype. A junction end diverges from the germline sequence, so it may reflect a read error. The chain recombines TRBV5-4 with TRBJ2-2; D may correspond to TRBD1 or TRBD2 (6 bases each). The CDR3 is 15 amino acids. CDR1 is SGHNT, CDR2 YYREEE, per germline (reference sequence). The CDR3 spells CASSLGGQNTGELFF. The CDR3 coding sequence is TGCGCCAGCAGCTTGGGGGGACAAAACACCGGGGAGCTGTTTTTT.

In this sample, this clonotype turned up many times. The genes are TRBV5-6 and TRBJ2-3; D is perhaps TRBD1 (6 bases). With 1 base removed from V and 4 bases from J, the gap between germline ends came to 13 bases. Per germline, CDR1 SGHDT and CDR2 YYEEEE. The CDR3 is 15 residues long. The CDR3 reads CASSLPGESADTQYF. CDR3 bases: TGTGCCAGCAGCTTGCCAGGGGAGAGCGCAGATACGCAGTATTTT.

The V and J genes are TRBV4-2 and TRBJ1-2, with 8 bases aligning to TRBD1. V was clipped by 0 bases and J by 1 base; unmatched bases: 10. Germline V gene data show CDR1 as LGHNA and CDR2 as YNFKEQ. The CDR3 is 18 residues long. The CDR3 loop reads CASSQDLPGGTVNYGYTF. In DNA, the CDR3 is TGTGCCAGCAGCCAAGATCTCCCAGGGGGCACGGTTAACTATGGCTACACCTTC.

At least ten counts were recorded for this clonotype. The chain employs TRBV7-2 and TRBJ1-6; TRBD1 might be the D (5 bases). V was shortened by 1 base and J by 10 bases, with 14 bases between the two germline ends. The CDR3 length is 15 residues. CDR1 and CDR2 (germline): SGHTA, FQGNSA. The CDR3 reads CASSLEAGIISPLHF. CDR3 DNA sequence: TGTGCCAGCAGCTTAGAGGCAGGGATAATATCACCCCTCCACTTT.